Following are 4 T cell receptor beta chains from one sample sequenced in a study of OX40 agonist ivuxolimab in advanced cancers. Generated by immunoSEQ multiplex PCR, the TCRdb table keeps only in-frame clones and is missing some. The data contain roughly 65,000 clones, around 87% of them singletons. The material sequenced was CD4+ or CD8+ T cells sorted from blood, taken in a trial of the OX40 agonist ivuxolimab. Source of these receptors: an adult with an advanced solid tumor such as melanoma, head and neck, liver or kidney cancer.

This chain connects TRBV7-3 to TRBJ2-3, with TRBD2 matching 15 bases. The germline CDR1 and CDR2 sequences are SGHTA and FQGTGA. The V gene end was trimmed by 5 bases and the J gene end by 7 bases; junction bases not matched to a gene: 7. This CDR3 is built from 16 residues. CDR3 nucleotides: TGTGCCAGCAGCAGGACTAGCGGGAGGGCCGGGAATACGCAGTATTTT. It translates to CASSRTSGRAGNTQYF.

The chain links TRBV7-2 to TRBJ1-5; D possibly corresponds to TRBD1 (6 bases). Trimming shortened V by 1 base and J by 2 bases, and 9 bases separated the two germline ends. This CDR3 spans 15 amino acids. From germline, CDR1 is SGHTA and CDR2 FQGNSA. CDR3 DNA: TGTGCCAGCAGCTTAGAAGGGGGAGGCAATCAGCCCCAGCATTTT. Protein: CASSLEGGGNQPQHF.

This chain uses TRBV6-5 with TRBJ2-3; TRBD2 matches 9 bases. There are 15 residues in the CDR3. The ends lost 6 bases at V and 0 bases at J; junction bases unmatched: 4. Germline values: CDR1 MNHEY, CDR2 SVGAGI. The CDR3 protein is CASSYSGGSTDTQYF. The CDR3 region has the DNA TGTGCCAGCAGCTATAGCGGGGGTAGCACAGATACGCAGTATTTT.

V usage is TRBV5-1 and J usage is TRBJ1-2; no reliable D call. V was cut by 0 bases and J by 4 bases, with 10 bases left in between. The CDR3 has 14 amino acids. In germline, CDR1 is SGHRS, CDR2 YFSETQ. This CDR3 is CASSLDVRTYGYTF. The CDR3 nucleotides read TGCGCCAGCAGCTTGGATGTTCGTACCTATGGCTACACCTTC.